The T cell receptor beta chain described here comes from a study of shared clonotypes between healthy human individuals. In the authors' workflow: ImmunoSEQ output held junction-only sequences without quality scores, so filtering differed. Libraries were prepared by immunoSEQ multiplex PCR; TCRdb keeps only in-frame clonotypes and omits some of them. For V, J and clone size, that table is used; D and trimming come from the DNA. The table includes roughly 1.4 million clones, approximately 98.5% detected once. Trimming removed 5 bases from V and 0 bases from J, with 2 bases in between. Germline V CDR1 and CDR2: WNHNN, SYGVQD (reference sequence). This CDR3 spans 12 amino acids.

The gene calls are TRBV10-1 and TRBJ2-1; D is uncertain. Sequenced material: naive CD4+ T cells sorted from blood. Subset meaning: CD45RA+ positively selected. The TCR sequence derives from a young man in good health. CDR3 nucleotide sequence: TGCGCCAGCAGTAACTCCTACAATGAGCAGTTCTTC. Protein: CASSNSYNEQFF.